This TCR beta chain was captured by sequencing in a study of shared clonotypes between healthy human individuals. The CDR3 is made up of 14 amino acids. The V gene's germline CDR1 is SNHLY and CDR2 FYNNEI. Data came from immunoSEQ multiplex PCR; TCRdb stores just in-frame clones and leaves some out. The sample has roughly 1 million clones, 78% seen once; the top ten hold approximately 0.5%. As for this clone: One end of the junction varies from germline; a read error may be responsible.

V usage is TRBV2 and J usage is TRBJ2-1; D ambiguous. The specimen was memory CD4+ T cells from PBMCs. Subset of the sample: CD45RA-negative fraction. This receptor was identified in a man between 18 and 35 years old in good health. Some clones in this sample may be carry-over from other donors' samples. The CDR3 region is CASSGSDSYNEQFF. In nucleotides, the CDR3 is TGTGCCAGTAGTGGGTCGGATTCCTACAATGAGCAGTTCTTC. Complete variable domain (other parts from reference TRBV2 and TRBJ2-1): EPEVTQTPSHQVTQMGQEVILRCVPISNHLYFYWYRQILGQKVEFLVSFYNNEISEKSEIFDDQFSVERPDGSNFTLKIRSTKLEDSAMYFCASSGSDSYNEQFFGPGTRLTVL.